These 27 T cell receptor beta chains share one sample of origin, sequenced in a study of blood T cell repertoires in COVID-19. Generated by immunoSEQ multiplex PCR, the TCRdb table keeps only in-frame clones and is missing some. The table lists hundreds of thousands of clones, about 90% of them singletons. Sequenced material: PBMCs or T cells enriched from blood (not recorded which). The receptor set was obtained from a woman in her late teens or twenties with acute COVID-19.

J is TRBJ2-3 and V is TRBV6-4, with D unresolved. Trimming took 2 bases from V and 1 from J, leaving 10 bases between them. Germline loops: CDR1 MRHNA, CDR2 SNTAGT. This CDR3 has 15 residues. CDR3 amino acids: CASSDGRGGTDTQYF. CDR3 nucleotides: TGTGCCAGCAGTGACGGTCGCGGTGGCACAGATACGCAGTATTTT.

The rearrangement joins TRBV2 to TRBJ1-4, with TRBD1 identical over 7 bases. Germline V gives CDR1 SNHLY, CDR2 FYNNEI. The CDR3 loop spans 13 amino acids. The J segment lost 6 bases and the V segment lost 6 bases, leaving 4 bases of the junction unmatched. Written as DNA, the CDR3 is TGTGCCAGCAGAGCGACAGGGCATGAAAAACTGTTTTTT. Translated, it gives CASRATGHEKLFF.

The chain uses TRBV24-1 and TRBJ2-1; TRBD1 matches 8 bases. V was pared by 3 bases and J by 4 bases, with 7 bases of the junction left unmatched. CDR1 and CDR2 from the germline V gene are KGHDR and SFDVKD. The CDR3 is 16 residues long. CDR3 in DNA: TGTGCCACCAGTGATACGACAGGGGATAATTACAATGAGCAGTTCTTC. Translated: CATSDTTGDNYNEQFF.

This chain joins TRBV18 and TRBJ1-2, with 8 bases lining up with TRBD1. The junction had 3 bases not matched to a gene; V was cut back by 0 bases and J by 6 bases. Looked up from germline, CDR1 is KGHSH and CDR2 is LQKENI. This CDR3 has 14 amino acids. The CDR3 is CASSPPTGVNGYTF. As DNA, the CDR3 is TGTGCCAGCTCACCACCGACAGGGGTGAATGGCTACACCTTC.

This sequence joins TRBV10-3 and TRBJ2-7; 7 bases are shared with TRBD2. The V gene end was trimmed by 5 bases and the J gene end by 0 bases; junction bases not matched to a gene: 7. The CDR3 runs to 15 residues. Germline values: CDR1 ENHRY, CDR2 SYGVKD. The CDR3 nucleotides are TGTGCCATCAGTTCGAGCGGGACCTCCTCCTACGAGCAGTACTTC. Protein product: CAISSSGTSSYEQYF.

The chain uses TRBV28 and TRBJ1-1, with D possibly matching TRBD1 (6 bases). The CDR3 totals 15 residues. CDR1 is MDHEN and CDR2 is SYDVKM in the germline V gene. Between the trimmed V and J ends, which lost 4 bases and 4 bases, there was a span of 16 bases. In DNA form, the CDR3 reads TGTGCCAGCAGTTCCCACGTGGGGGGGCGCACTGAAGCTTTCTTT. This sequence encodes CASSSHVGGRTEAFF.

The V call is TRBV7-6, the J call TRBJ2-1; TRBD2 matches 7 bases. CDR1 and CDR2 from the germline V gene are SGHVS and FNYEAQ. This CDR3 contains 15 residues. V shed 1 base, J shed 9 bases, and the junction held 9 bases outside the gene matches. The CDR3 DNA sequence: TGTGCCAGCAGCTTAGAATCGGCGGGAGCGGGTGAGCAGTTCTTC. It specifies CASSLESAGAGEQFF.

J is TRBJ1-2 and V is TRBV7-9; 7 bases map to TRBD1. V trimming: 2 bases; J trimming: 3 bases; junction bases outside the gene matches: 6. CDR1 SEHNR and CDR2 FQNEAQ come from the germline V gene (reference sequence). This CDR3 has 15 residues. CDR3 sequence: CASSLPTGSYYGYTF. The CDR3, as DNA: TGTGCCAGCAGCTTACCGACAGGGAGTTACTATGGCTACACCTTC.

The V and J genes are TRBV3-1 (or the pseudogene TRBV3-2) and TRBJ1-5, with D possibly matching TRBD1 (5 bases). Trimming pared 0 bases from V and 10 bases from J, leaving 13 bases between. Germline V gene sequence: CDR1 LGHDT, CDR2 YNNKEL (reference sequence). The CDR3 consists of 14 residues. Here the CDR3 DNA reads TGTGCCAGCAGCCAAGATGGAGGGGATGGACCCCAGCATTTT. Its protein is CASSQDGGDGPQHF.

V is TRBV6-5 and J is TRBJ1-1; no definite D call. The V end was cut by 5 bases, the J end by 6 bases, with 16 bases between. The CDR3 sequence is 14 residues long. Germline CDR1 and CDR2: MNHEY and SVGAGI. CDR3 DNA sequence: TGTGCCAGCAGTCGCATCCGGGATTCCGCTGAAGCTTTCTTT. Protein sequence: CASSRIRDSAEAFF.

The chain employs TRBV21-1 and TRBJ1-2; the DNA was not used to check the table's D call, TRBD1. TRBV21-1 is termed a pseudogene. This CDR3 comprises 16 residues. CDR3 DNA: TGTGCCAGCAGCTTAGATGGGACAGGGGGCAGGGATGGCTACACCTTC. Protein product: CASSLDGTGGRDGYTF.

The CDR3 DNA sequence: TGTGCCAGCAGTTTGTATAGCGGGGCCAAAAACATTCAGTACTTC. Amino acids: CASSLYSGAKNIQYF. The rearrangement joins TRBV28 to TRBJ2-4, with 7 bases matching TRBD2. CDR1 and CDR2 (germline): MDHEN, SYDVKM. CDR3 size: 15 residues. After removal of 3 bases from V and 1 base from J, the junction contained 3 bases not matched to a gene.

The rearrangement uses TRBV4-1 and TRBJ2-7, with 9 positions matching TRBD1. CDR1 and CDR2 from the germline V gene are MGHRA and YSYEKL. The junction had 10 bases not matched to a gene; V was cut back by 3 bases and J by 1 base. The CDR3 contains 17 residues. CDR3 protein: CASSHVPGTGTSYEQYF. The CDR3 DNA follows: TGCGCCAGCAGCCATGTCCCCGGGACAGGGACATCCTACGAGCAGTACTTC.

The genes are TRBV5-1 and TRBJ2-7; perhaps TRBD1 as D (6 bases). V shed 9 bases and J shed 3 bases, with 16 bases lying between them. Germline CDR1 reads SGHRS; CDR2 reads YFSETQ. The CDR3 sequence is 13 residues long. CDR3 region: CATSALGGYEQYF. The CDR3 region has the DNA TGCGCCACCTCAGCTTTAGGGGGCTACGAGCAGTACTTC.

This sequence joins TRBV3-1 (or the pseudogene TRBV3-2) and TRBJ1-1, with TRBD1 as a possible D gene (5 bases). CDR1 is LGHDT and CDR2 is YNNKEL in the germline V gene (reference sequence). This CDR3 has 15 residues. V was pared by 0 bases and J by 0 bases, with 8 bases between. CDR3 in DNA: TGTGCCAGCAGCCAAGATCAGGGCCTGAACACTGAAGCTTTCTTT. Translated, it gives CASSQDQGLNTEAFF.

The rearrangement joins TRBV5-4 to TRBJ2-7, with 10 bases identical to TRBD2. With V trimmed by 4 bases and J by 0 bases, 7 bases remained unmatched. Germline V gene sequence: CDR1 SGHNT, CDR2 YYREEE (reference sequence). The CDR3 has 16 amino acids. The CDR3 DNA follows: TGTGCCAGCAGCGGGGGGACTAGCGCGAGCTCCTACGAGCAGTACTTC. Translation gives CASSGGTSASSYEQYF. Based on the CDR3 plus reference TRBV5-4 and TRBJ2-7, the full variable domain is ETGVTQSPTHLIKTRGQQVTLRCSSQSGHNTVSWYQQALGQGPQFIFQYYREEENGRGNFPPRFSGLQFPNYSSELNVNALELDDSALYLCASSGGTSASSYEQYFGPGTRLTVT.

V and J are TRBV7-3 and TRBJ2-1; 9 bases match TRBD1. Germline loops: CDR1 SGHTA, CDR2 FQGTGA. The ends lost 5 bases at V and 3 bases at J; junction bases unmatched: 5. CDR3 length: 15 residues. Here the CDR3 reads CASSRHRGLYNEQFF. The CDR3 DNA follows: TGTGCCAGCAGCCGTCACAGGGGGCTCTACAATGAGCAGTTCTTC.

The chain carries TRBV25-1 and TRBJ2-5, with TRBD1 identical over 9 bases. V lost 6 bases, J lost 5 bases, and 4 bases stayed unmatched. This CDR3 contains 13 residues. From germline, CDR1 is MGHDK and CDR2 SYGVNS. The CDR3 region is CASRTGGVETQYF. The CDR3 DNA is TGTGCCAGCAGAACAGGGGGCGTCGAGACCCAGTACTTC.

The chain has TRBV18 and TRBJ1-2; 11 bases line up with TRBD1. CDR3 length: 15 residues. Trimming took 6 bases from V and 8 from J; bases not matched to a gene: 11. Per the germline V gene, CDR1 is KGHSH and CDR2 is LQKENI. CDR3 in amino acids: CASSEEGQGAFGYTF. CDR3 bases: TGTGCCAGCTCGGAGGAAGGACAGGGGGCGTTCGGCTACACCTTC.

This sequence joins TRBV7-9 and TRBJ2-1, with D perhaps TRBD2 (6 bases). Germline V gene lookup returns CDR1 SEHNR and CDR2 FQNEAQ (reference sequence). The CDR3 loop spans 16 amino acids. Between the trimmed V and J ends, which lost 2 bases and 2 bases, there was a span of 13 bases. The CDR3 DNA follows: TGTGCCAGCAGCTTAATGGCGGGGAATACCTACAATGAGCAGTTCTTC. It translates to CASSLMAGNTYNEQFF.

The chain couples TRBV18 to TRBJ2-1, with TRBD1 matching over 8 bases. Trimming removed 4 bases from V and 5 bases from J; junction bases left unmatched: 10. This CDR3 spans 16 amino acids. Germline V gene sequence: CDR1 KGHSH, CDR2 LQKENI. CDR3 in amino acids: CASSRPGQVGNNEQFF. In DNA, the CDR3 is TGTGCCAGCTCACGGCCGGGACAGGTGGGGAACAATGAGCAGTTCTTC.

The rearrangement links TRBV2 to TRBJ2-7, with TRBD1 matching over 9 bases. CDR1 is SNHLY and CDR2 is FYNNEI in the germline V gene. The CDR3 spans 15 residues. Trimming at V came to 6 bases and at J to 2 bases, leaving 8 bases not matched to a gene. The CDR3 here is CASRRFRDRAYEQYF. For the CDR3, the DNA is TGTGCCAGCAGAAGGTTCAGGGACAGGGCCTACGAGCAGTACTTC. The entire variable domain, with the rest obtained from reference TRBV2 and TRBJ2-7, is as follows: EPEVTQTPSHQVTQMGQEVILRCVPISNHLYFYWYRQILGQKVEFLVSFYNNEISEKSEIFDDQFSVERPDGSNFTLKIRSTKLEDSAMYFCASRRFRDRAYEQYFGPGTRLTVT.

V is TRBV28 and J is TRBJ1-2; 10 bases line up with TRBD1. The CDR3 is made up of 16 amino acids. Germline V gene lookup returns CDR1 MDHEN and CDR2 SYDVKM. V gave up 4 bases and J gave up 2 bases; unmatched junction bases: 7. CDR3: CASSSTPGQGNYGYTF. The CDR3 nucleotides read TGTGCCAGCAGTTCCACGCCGGGACAGGGGAACTATGGCTACACCTTC.

The chain joins TRBV13 to TRBJ2-5; the D is unclear. Trimming left V 1 base short and J 1 base short, with 16 bases between. This CDR3 is built from 17 residues. The germline V gene has CDR1 PRHDT and CDR2 FYEKMQ (reference sequence). CDR3 loop: CASSLEMFGGLQETQYF. CDR3 nucleotides: TGTGCCAGCAGCTTAGAAATGTTTGGCGGCCTCCAAGAGACCCAGTACTTC.

This clone was found once. The chain uses TRBV15 and TRBJ2-7; D gene uncertain. CDR1 and CDR2 from the germline V gene are LNHNV and YYDKDF (reference sequence). This CDR3 comprises 15 residues. Trimming took 0 bases from V and 2 from J, leaving 11 bases between them. The CDR3: CATSRDRNRPYEQYF. The CDR3, as DNA: TGTGCCACCAGCAGAGATCGTAACAGACCCTACGAGCAGTACTTC.

This chain joins TRBV7-9 and TRBJ1-3, with D unresolved. This CDR3 has 13 residues. Germline V gives CDR1 SEHNR, CDR2 FQNEAQ (reference sequence). V lost 5 bases and J 2 bases, leaving 7 bases between the germline ends. CDR3 coding DNA: TGTGCCAGCAGCCATACTACTGGAAACACCATATATTTT. The encoded protein is CASSHTTGNTIYF.

As for this clone: Distinct nucleotide sequences in the sample also encode this CDR3. The chain links TRBV9 to TRBJ1-5; D possibly corresponds to TRBD1 (5 bases). CDR3 length: 14 amino acids. Per germline, CDR1 SGDLS and CDR2 YYNGEE. V was shortened by 4 bases and J by 1 base, with 9 bases between the two germline ends. The CDR3 bases are TGTGCCAGCAGCCCGGGGGGGAGCAATCAGCCCCAGCATTTT. Translating gives CASSPGGSNQPQHF.